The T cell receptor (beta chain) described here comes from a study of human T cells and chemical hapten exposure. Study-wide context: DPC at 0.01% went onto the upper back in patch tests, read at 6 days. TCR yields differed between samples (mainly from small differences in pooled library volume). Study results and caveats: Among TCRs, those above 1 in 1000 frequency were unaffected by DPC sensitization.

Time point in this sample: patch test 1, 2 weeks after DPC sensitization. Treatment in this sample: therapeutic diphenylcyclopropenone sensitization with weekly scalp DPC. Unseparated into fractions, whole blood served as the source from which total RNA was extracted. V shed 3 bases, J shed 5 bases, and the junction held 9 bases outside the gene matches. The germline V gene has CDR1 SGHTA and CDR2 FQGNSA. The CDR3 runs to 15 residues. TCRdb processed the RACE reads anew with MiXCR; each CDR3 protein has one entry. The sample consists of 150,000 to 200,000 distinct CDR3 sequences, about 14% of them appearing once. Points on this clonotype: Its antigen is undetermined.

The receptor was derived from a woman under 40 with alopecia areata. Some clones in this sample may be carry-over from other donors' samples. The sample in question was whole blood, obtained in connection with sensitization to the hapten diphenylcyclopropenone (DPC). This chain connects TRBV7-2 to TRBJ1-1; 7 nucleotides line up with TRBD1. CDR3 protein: CASSFAGQSRTEAFF. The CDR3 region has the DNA TGTGCCAGCAGCTTTGCGGGACAGTCAAGGACTGAAGCTTTCTTT.